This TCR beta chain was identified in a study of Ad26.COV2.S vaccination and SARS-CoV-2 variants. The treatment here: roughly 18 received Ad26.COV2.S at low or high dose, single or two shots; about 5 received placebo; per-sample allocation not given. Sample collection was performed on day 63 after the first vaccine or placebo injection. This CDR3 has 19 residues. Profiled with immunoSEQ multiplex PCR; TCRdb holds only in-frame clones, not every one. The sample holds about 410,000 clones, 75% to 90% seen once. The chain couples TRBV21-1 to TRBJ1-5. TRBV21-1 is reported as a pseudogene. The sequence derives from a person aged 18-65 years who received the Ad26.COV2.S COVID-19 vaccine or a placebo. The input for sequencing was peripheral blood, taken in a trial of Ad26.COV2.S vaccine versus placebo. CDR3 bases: TGTGCCAGCAGCTCTCTTAGGCAGCAACCCGAAGATAGCAATCAGCCCCAGCATTTT. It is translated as CASSSLRQQPEDSNQPQHF.